The 21 T cell receptor beta chains reported below all come from one sample, sequenced in a study of technical replicates of blood from four donors. The table came from immunoSEQ multiplex PCR; TCRdb's copy has only in-frame clones and leaves some out. The table has 65,000 to 90,000 clones, 93% seen once. Sequencing input: T cells isolated from PBMCs. Source of these receptors: a human donor in good health.

The chain links TRBV27 to TRBJ2-7; 11 nucleotides agree with TRBD2. This CDR3 comprises 15 residues. In germline, CDR1 is MNHEY, CDR2 SMNVEV (reference sequence). The J segment lost 2 bases and the V segment lost 5 bases, leaving 5 bases of the junction unmatched. The CDR3 bases are TGTGCCAGCAGTACCACTAGCGGGGGAGCCTACGAGCAGTACTTC. Translated, it gives CASSTTSGGAYEQYF.

The rearrangement uses TRBV19 and TRBJ2-1; TRBD2 agrees at 13 bases. Germline CDR1 and CDR2: LNHDA and SQIVND (reference sequence). This CDR3 region has 16 residues. The V gene end was trimmed by 5 bases and the J gene end by 2 bases; junction bases not matched to a gene: 3. CDR3 amino acids: CASSEGTSGTYNEQFF. CDR3 DNA sequence: TGTGCCAGTAGTGAGGGGACTAGCGGGACCTACAATGAGCAGTTCTTC.

This chain joins TRBV7-3 and TRBJ2-7, with D possibly being TRBD2 (5 bases). The CDR3 consists of 13 residues. V lost 1 base and J lost 7, with 11 bases in between. Per germline, CDR1 SGHTA and CDR2 FQGTGA. The CDR3 reads CASSLISGNEQYF. Written as DNA, the CDR3 is TGTGCCAGCAGCTTAATTTCGGGGAATGAGCAGTACTTC.

J is TRBJ2-7 and V is TRBV7-9; 8 nucleotides match TRBD2. Unmatched junction bases numbered 11, after V lost 4 bases and J lost 3 bases. This CDR3 contains 16 residues. The germline gives CDR1 SEHNR, CDR2 FQNEAQ (reference sequence). This chain's CDR3 is CASSSGGSDSRYEQYF. DNA for the CDR3: TGTGCCAGCAGCTCGGGGGGGTCAGACTCTCGCTACGAGCAGTACTTC.

The chain has TRBV18 and TRBJ2-5, with 9 nucleotides matching TRBD1. The CDR3 runs 13 residues. Germline CDR1 and CDR2: KGHSH and LQKENI. Trimming removed 4 bases from V and 5 bases from J; junction bases left unmatched: 2. This chain's CDR3 is CASSLGTGETQYF. CDR3 DNA sequence: TGTGCCAGCTCACTAGGGACAGGGGAGACCCAGTACTTC.

The chain recombines TRBV11-2 with TRBJ2-7, with 10 bases identical to TRBD1. Trimming removed 1 base from V and 9 bases from J; junction bases left unmatched: 6. CDR1 SGHAT and CDR2 FQNNGV come from the germline V gene. The CDR3 consists of 14 residues. DNA of the CDR3: TGTGCCAGCAGCTTAGGCGGGACAGGGGTTTCGCAGTACTTC. It codes for CASSLGGTGVSQYF.

V usage is TRBV5-4 and J usage is TRBJ2-5, with D perhaps TRBD1 (6 bases). The V and J ends lost 0 bases and 6 bases respectively, with 15 bases between them. CDR1 and CDR2 from the germline V gene are SGHNT and YYREEE (reference sequence). The CDR3 sequence is 15 residues long. The CDR3 sequence: CASSLGDQGLQTQYF. The CDR3 nucleotides read TGTGCCAGCAGCTTGGGGGATCAGGGGTTGCAGACCCAGTACTTC.

The chain employs TRBV25-1 and TRBJ1-6, with TRBD1 matching over 8 bases. The junction had 4 bases not matched to a gene; V was cut back by 5 bases and J by 10 bases. The germline V gene encodes CDR1 MGHDK and CDR2 SYGVNS. The CDR3 consists of 13 residues. The CDR3 DNA is TGTGCCAGCAGTTCGACAGGGGAATCACCCCTCCACTTT. Protein sequence: CASSSTGESPLHF.

The chain uses TRBV4-1 and TRBJ2-3, with 8 bases identical to TRBD1. The germline V gene encodes CDR1 MGHRA and CDR2 YSYEKL. J was trimmed by 1 base and V by 4 bases; bases with no gene match: 7. The length of the CDR3 is 16 residues. Here the CDR3 reads CASSLLGQGRTDTQYF. Here the CDR3 DNA reads TGCGCCAGCAGCCTCCTAGGACAGGGACGCACAGATACGCAGTATTTT.

The V call is TRBV5-1, the J call TRBJ1-1, with D tentatively TRBD1 (5 bases). CDR1 is SGHRS, CDR2 YFSETQ, per germline. The CDR3 contains 13 residues. V was pared by 1 base and J by 4 bases, with 8 bases between. The chain's CDR3 is CASSLSGFTEAFF. The CDR3, as DNA: TGCGCCAGCAGCTTGTCAGGGTTCACTGAAGCTTTCTTT.

This rearrangement joins TRBV6-5 to TRBJ2-7; tentative D call: TRBD2 (6 bases). Per germline, CDR1 MNHEY and CDR2 SVGAGI. The CDR3 has 14 residues. Trimming shortened V by 4 bases and J by 2 bases, and 12 bases separated the two germline ends. The CDR3 loop is CASSSGGPPYEQYF. The DNA of the CDR3 is TGTGCCAGCAGTTCCGGGGGACCCCCCTACGAGCAGTACTTC.

The genes are TRBV10-3 and TRBJ2-3; 9 bases align to TRBD2. Germline V lookup: CDR1 ENHRY, CDR2 SYGVKD. This CDR3 has 15 amino acids. After removal of 4 bases from V and 2 bases from J, the junction contained 4 bases not matched to a gene. CDR3: CAISALAGNTDTQYF. For the CDR3, the DNA is TGTGCCATCAGTGCCCTAGCGGGGAACACAGATACGCAGTATTTT.

The chain is built from TRBV5-6 and TRBJ2-1, with 9 bases fitting TRBD2. With 5 bases clipped from V and 10 bases from J, the junction kept 16 bases outside the gene matches. The CDR3 extends over 16 amino acids. CDR1 is SGHDT and CDR2 is YYEEEE in the germline V gene. CDR3 loop: CASSPPSGLAYGEQFF. The CDR3 region has the DNA TGTGCCAGCAGTCCTCCCTCGGGACTAGCTTACGGGGAGCAGTTCTTC.

The rearrangement uses TRBV10-1 and TRBJ2-1, with a tentative D call TRBD2 (7 bases). The CDR3 contains 16 residues. Trimming took off 7 bases at V and 2 bases at J, with 18 bases between the two ends. Per the germline V gene, CDR1 is WNHNN and CDR2 is SYGVQD (reference sequence). CDR3 bases: TGCGCCAGCACCAACCAAAGGGGGGGAACCTACAATGAGCAGTTCTTC. Residues: CASTNQRGGTYNEQFF.

The genes are TRBV19 and TRBJ2-5, with D perhaps TRBD2 (5 bases). The germline CDR1 and CDR2 sequences are LNHDA and SQIVND (reference sequence). Trimming cost V 6 bases and J 2 bases, with 16 bases left between them. The CDR3 has 15 residues. The CDR3 region is CASRPLLGPQETQYF. The CDR3 DNA reads as TGTGCCAGTAGGCCTCTACTAGGCCCGCAAGAGACCCAGTACTTC.

The chain carries TRBV5-6 and TRBJ2-3; 12 nucleotides agree with TRBD2. The CDR3 loop spans 19 amino acids. V lost 1 base, J lost 4 bases, and 13 bases stayed unmatched. Germline CDR1 and CDR2: SGHDT and YYEEEE. In nucleotides, the CDR3 is TGTGCCAGCAGCTTGCACCTAGCGGGAGGGTTTATAGGCGCAGATACGCAGTATTTT. Its translation is CASSLHLAGGFIGADTQYF. The whole variable domain, filled in from reference TRBV5-6 and TRBJ2-3, reads DAGVTQSPTHLIKTRGQQVTLRCSPKSGHDTVSWYQQALGQGPQFIFQYYEEEERQRGNFPDRFSGHQFPNYSSELNVNALLLGDSALYLCASSLHLAGGFIGADTQYFGPGTRLTVL.

The chain is built from TRBV25-1 and TRBJ1-2; TRBD1 matches at 9 bases. The V segment lost 4 bases and the J segment 3 bases; nucleotides outside the gene matches: 6. Germline V gene lookup returns CDR1 MGHDK and CDR2 SYGVNS. This CDR3 has 15 amino acids. CDR3 protein: CASSGPGQGYYGYTF. The CDR3 nucleotides are TGTGCCAGCAGTGGACCGGGACAGGGTTACTATGGCTACACCTTC.

This clone was detected only once. The CDR3 sequence: CASSLVAETQYF. CDR3 coding DNA: TGCGCCAGCAGCTTGGTCGCGGAGACCCAGTACTTC. The rearrangement joins TRBV5-1 to TRBJ2-5; D is unclear. Trimming took 0 bases from V and 5 from J, leaving 5 bases between them. The germline gives CDR1 SGHRS, CDR2 YFSETQ. The length of the CDR3 is 12 residues.

The chain links TRBV7-9 to TRBJ1-2; D is ambiguous. CDR3 size: 14 residues. Trimming took 5 bases from V and 5 from J, leaving 15 bases between them. Germline V gene data show CDR1 as SEHNR and CDR2 as FQNEAQ (reference sequence). CDR3 in DNA: TGTGCCAGCAGCCAATGGATAACGCGGTATGGCTACACCTTC. Its translation is CASSQWITRYGYTF.

The V and J genes are TRBV9 and TRBJ2-5, with a possible D match to TRBD2 (6 bases). Deletions cut 0 bases from V and 2 bases from J, with 8 bases between. CDR1 and CDR2 (germline): SGDLS, YYNGEE. CDR3 length: 14 amino acids. CDR3 sequence reads: CASSVDGGQETQYF. CDR3 coding DNA: TGTGCCAGCAGCGTAGATGGGGGGCAAGAGACCCAGTACTTC. Supplemented by reference TRBV9 and TRBJ2-5, the full variable domain reads DSGVTQTPKHLITATGQRVTLRCSPRSGDLSVYWYQQSLDQGLQFLIQYYNGEERAKGNILERFSAQQFPDLHSELNLSSLELGDSALYFCASSVDGGQETQYFGPGTRLLVL.

Here the CDR3 DNA reads TGCGCCAGCAGCCCGCCCGGAGCGGGAGTGGAGACCCAGTACTTC. Translated: CASSPPGAGVETQYF. The gene calls are TRBV4-1 and TRBJ2-5, with 8 bases fitting TRBD2. From germline, CDR1 is MGHRA and CDR2 YSYEKL. J lost 5 bases, V lost 4 bases, and 9 bases had no gene match. This CDR3 region has 15 residues.